The clone carrying this T cell receptor beta chain was detected many times. Its antigen is still unknown. With V trimmed by 1 base and J by 6 bases, 10 bases remained unmatched. CDR1 and CDR2 from the germline V gene are SGHTA and FQGTGA. The CDR3 spans 17 residues. This specimen belongs to a study of T cells after yellow fever vaccination. As for the study in general: Preparation of the low-cell-number fractions used SMART-Seq v4 Ultra Low Input.

General study findings and limits: Reappearance after the booster was seen for most primary-vaccination clones, at 95% to 96% CD4 and 75% to 90% CD8.

It was through 5'RACE template switching that TCR cDNA was made, with a universal primer site and UMIs added. In TCRdb, the 5' RACE reads were re-called with MiXCR into one record per CDR3 protein. The data show roughly 110,000 distinct CDR3 sequences, around 8% seen once. This specimen was CD8+ T cells sorted from PBMCs, taken 45 days after the yellow fever booster vaccination. This TCR was sampled from a young man who received the YFV17D yellow fever vaccine. This chain uses TRBV7-3 with TRBJ2-2; TRBD2 matches 8 bases. In nucleotides, the CDR3 is TGTGCCAGCAGCTTAATGGGACTAGAGTCCCAGGCCGGGGAGCTGTTTTTT. Translation gives CASSLMGLESQAGELFF. The whole variable domain, filled in from reference TRBV7-3 and TRBJ2-2, reads GAGVSQTPSNKVTEKGKYVELRCDPISGHTALYWYRQSLGQGPEFLIYFQGTGAADDSGLPNDRFFAVRPEGSVSTLKIQRTERGDSAVYLCASSLMGLESQAGELFFGEGSRLTVL.